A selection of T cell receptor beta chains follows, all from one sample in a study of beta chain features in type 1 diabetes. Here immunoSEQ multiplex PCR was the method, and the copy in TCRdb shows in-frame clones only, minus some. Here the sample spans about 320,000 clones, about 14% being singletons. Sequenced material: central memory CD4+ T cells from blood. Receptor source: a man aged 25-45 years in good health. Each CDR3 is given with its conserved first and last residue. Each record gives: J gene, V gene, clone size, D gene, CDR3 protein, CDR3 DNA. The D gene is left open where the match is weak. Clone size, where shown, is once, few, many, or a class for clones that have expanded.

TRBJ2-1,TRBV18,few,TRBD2,CASSPSVAGVSEQFF,TGTGCCAGCTCACCATCGGTAGCGGGAGTGAGTGAGCAGTTCTTC
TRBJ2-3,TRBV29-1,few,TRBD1,CSVEGDRGGADTQYF,TGCAGCGTTGAAGGTGACAGGGGCGGCGCAGATACGCAGTATTTT
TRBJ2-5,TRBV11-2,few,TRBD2,CASSLGGGGPWETQYF,TGTGCCAGCAGCTTAGGCGGGGGGGGACCGTGGGAGACCCAGTACTTC
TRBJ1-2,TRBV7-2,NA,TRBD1,CAIDRANYGYTF,TGTGCCATAGACAGGGCCAACTATGGCTACACCTTC
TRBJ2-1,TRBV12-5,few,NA,CASGFVFGEQFF,TGTGCTAGTGGTTTCGTGTTCGGTGAGCAGTTCTTC
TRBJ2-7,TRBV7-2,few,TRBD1,CASSLTFTGGNEQYF,TGTGCCAGCAGCCTTACATTTACAGGGGGCAACGAGCAGTACTTC
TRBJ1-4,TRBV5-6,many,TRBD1,CASSLAGQGNEKLFF,TGTGCCAGCAGCTTGGCCGGACAGGGGAATGAAAAACTGTTTTTT
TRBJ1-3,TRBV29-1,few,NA,CSVEYTARKLYF,TGCAGCGTTGAGTACACCGCCCGGAAGTTATATTTT
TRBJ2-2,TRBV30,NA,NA,CAWSVLDTGELFF,TGTGCCTGGAGTGTTCTGGACACCGGGGAGCTGTTTTTT
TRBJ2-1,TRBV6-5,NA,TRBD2,CASSVAGRNNEQFF,TGTGCCAGCAGTGTAGCGGGGCGAAACAATGAGCAGTTCTTC
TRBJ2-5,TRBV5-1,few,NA,CASSISGVQETQYF,TGCGCCAGCAGCATCTCGGGGGTCCAAGAGACCCAGTACTTC
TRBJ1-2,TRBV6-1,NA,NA,CASTSDTGYTF,TGTGCCAGCACCTCGGACACGGGCTACACCTTC
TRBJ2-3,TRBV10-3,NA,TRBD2,CASSSAGLGTNTQYF,TGTGCCAGCAGTTCCGCGGGACTAGGAACAAATACGCAGTATTTT
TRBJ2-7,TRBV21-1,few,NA,CASSRVGQPTYEQYF,TGTGCCAGCAGCAGGGTCGGACAGCCTACTTACGAGCAGTACTTC
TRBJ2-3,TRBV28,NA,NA,CASSETGRGGTDTQYF,TGTGCCAGCAGTGAGACAGGGCGGGGTGGCACAGATACGCAGTATTTT
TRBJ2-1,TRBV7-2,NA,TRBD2,CASSLESGGFGEQFF,TGTGCCAGCAGCTTAGAGAGCGGGGGTTTCGGTGAGCAGTTCTTC
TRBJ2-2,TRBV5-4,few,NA,CASSSGVTGELFF,TGTGCCAGCAGCTCAGGGGTAACCGGGGAGCTGTTTTTT
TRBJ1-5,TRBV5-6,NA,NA,CASSLESPWPQHF,TGTGCCAGCAGCTTGGAAAGCCCTTGGCCCCAGCATTTT
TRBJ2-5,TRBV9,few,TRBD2,CASSDGLAGGRKETQYF,TGTGCCAGCAGCGACGGACTAGCGGGGGGCCGGAAAGAGACCCAGTACTTC
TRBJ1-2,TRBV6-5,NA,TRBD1,CASSVQGEYGYTF,TGTGCCAGCAGTGTTCAGGGGGAGTATGGCTACACCTTC
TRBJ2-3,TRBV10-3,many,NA,CAIGGFSTDTQYF,TGTGCCATCGGCGGTTTTAGCACAGATACGCAGTATTTT
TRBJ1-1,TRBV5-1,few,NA,CASSLDLVRGNTEAFF,TGCGCCAGCAGCTTGGATTTGGTCAGAGGGAACACTGAAGCTTTCTTT
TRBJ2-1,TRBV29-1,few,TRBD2,CSAGAGARTDEQFF,TGCAGCGCGGGAGCGGGAGCCCGTACCGATGAGCAGTTCTTC
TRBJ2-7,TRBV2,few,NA,CASRPGRRTHEQYF,TGTGCCAGCAGGCCGGGACGGAGGACCCACGAGCAGTACTTC
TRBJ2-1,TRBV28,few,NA,CASSQGGPYNEQFF,TGTGCCAGCAGTCAAGGGGGGCCCTACAATGAGCAGTTCTTC
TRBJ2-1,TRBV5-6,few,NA,CASSFRGATRKPNEQFF,TGTGCCAGCAGCTTTCGGGGGGCAACCCGGAAGCCAAATGAGCAGTTCTTC
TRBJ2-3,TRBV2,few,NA,CASSEGDSRGDTQYF,TGTGCCAGCAGTGAAGGGGACTCGAGGGGGGATACGCAGTATTTT
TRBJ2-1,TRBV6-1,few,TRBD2,CASSESRTSGYNEQFF,TGTGCCAGCAGTGAATCGCGGACTAGCGGATACAATGAGCAGTTCTTC
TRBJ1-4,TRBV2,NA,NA,CASSRQGLDEKLFF,TGTGCCAGCTCTCGTCAAGGCTTGGATGAAAAACTGTTTTTT
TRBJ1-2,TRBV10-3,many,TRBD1,CAISEDRDYGYTF,TGTGCCATCAGTGAGGACAGGGACTATGGCTACACCTTC
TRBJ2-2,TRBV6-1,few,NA,CASRVMGTGELFF,TGTGCCAGCAGGGTGATGGGCACCGGGGAGCTGTTTTTT
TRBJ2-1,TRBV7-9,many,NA,CASSWGRNNEQFF,TGTGCCAGCAGCTGGGGACGAAACAATGAGCAGTTCTTC
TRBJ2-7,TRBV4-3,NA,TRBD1,CASSQGPTGGAYEQYF,TGCGCCAGCAGCCAGGGGCCAACAGGGGGCGCCTACGAGCAGTACTTC
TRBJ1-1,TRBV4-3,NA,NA,CASSPVYRGRTEAFF,TGCGCCAGCAGCCCGGTGTACCGGGGGAGGACTGAAGCTTTCTTT
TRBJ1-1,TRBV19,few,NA,CASKARAGWTEAFF,TGTGCCAGTAAGGCCCGAGCAGGATGGACTGAAGCTTTCTTT
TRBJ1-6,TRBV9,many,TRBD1,CASSARGLDSPLHF,TGTGCCAGCAGCGCCAGGGGGTTAGATTCACCCCTCCACTTT
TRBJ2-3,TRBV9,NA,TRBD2,CASSPAGLTDTQYF,TGTGCCAGCAGCCCAGCGGGGCTCACAGATACGCAGTATTTT
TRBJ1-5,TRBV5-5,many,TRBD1,CASSFGWTGNQPQHF,TGTGCCAGCAGCTTTGGATGGACAGGGAATCAGCCCCAGCATTTT
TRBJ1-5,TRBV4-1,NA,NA,CASSQENRAWQPQHF,TGCGCCAGCAGCCAAGAAAACAGGGCATGGCAGCCCCAGCATTTT
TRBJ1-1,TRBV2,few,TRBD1,CASTRQGRNTEAFF,TGTGCCAGCACTAGACAGGGGAGGAACACTGAAGCTTTCTTT
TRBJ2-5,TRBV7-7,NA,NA,CASSGTSFAETQYF,TGTGCCAGCAGTGGTACTAGCTTTGCAGAGACCCAGTACTTC
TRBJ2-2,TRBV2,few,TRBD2,CASEGLAGGRGGELFF,TGTGCCAGCGAAGGGCTAGCGGGAGGACGGGGCGGGGAGCTGTTTTTT